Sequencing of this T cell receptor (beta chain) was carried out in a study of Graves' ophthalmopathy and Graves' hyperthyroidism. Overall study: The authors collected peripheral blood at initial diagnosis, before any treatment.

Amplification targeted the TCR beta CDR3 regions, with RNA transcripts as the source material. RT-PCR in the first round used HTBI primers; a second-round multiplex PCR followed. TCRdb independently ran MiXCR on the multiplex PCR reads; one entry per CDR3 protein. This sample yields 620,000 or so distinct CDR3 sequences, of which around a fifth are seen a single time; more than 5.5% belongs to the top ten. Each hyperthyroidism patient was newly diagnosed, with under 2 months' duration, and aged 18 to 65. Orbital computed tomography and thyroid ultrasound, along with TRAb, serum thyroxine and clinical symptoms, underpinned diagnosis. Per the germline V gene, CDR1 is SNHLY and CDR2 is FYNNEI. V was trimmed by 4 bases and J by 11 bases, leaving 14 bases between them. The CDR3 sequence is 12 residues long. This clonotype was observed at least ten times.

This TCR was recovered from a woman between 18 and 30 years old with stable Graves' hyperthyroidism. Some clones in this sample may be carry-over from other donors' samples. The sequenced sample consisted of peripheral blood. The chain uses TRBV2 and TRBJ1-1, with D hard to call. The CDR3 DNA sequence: TGTGCCAGCAGTGTCGAAAGCACCGGGGCTTTCTTT. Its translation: CASSVESTGAFF. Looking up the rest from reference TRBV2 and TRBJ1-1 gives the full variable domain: EPEVTQTPSHQVTQMGQEVILRCVPISNHLYFYWYRQILGQKVEFLVSFYNNEISEKSEIFDDQFSVERPDGSNFTLKIRSTKLEDSAMYFCASSVESTGAFFGQGTRLTVV.